The 17 T cell receptor beta chains given below trace back to one sample, sequenced in a study of identical twins. TCRdb reprocessed the 5' RACE reads via MiXCR and lists one record per CDR3 protein. The sample lists fewer than 500,000 distinct CDR3 sequences; roughly 26% were seen once. These data also featured in a second study, about T cells expressing NK-cell markers.

The sequencing input was CD4+ T cells sorted from blood. These receptors all stem from a woman under 30 in good health.

This rearrangement joins TRBV5-1 to TRBJ2-1; 9 bases are shared with TRBD1. Trimming removed 4 bases from V and 3 bases from J; junction bases left unmatched: 5. The CDR3 loop spans 15 amino acids. Germline V gene sequence: CDR1 SGHRS, CDR2 YFSETQ. The CDR3 sequence is CASSGDRVIYNEQFF. In DNA, the CDR3 is TGCGCCAGCAGCGGGGACAGGGTTATCTACAATGAGCAGTTCTTC.

This clonotype was observed a few times. The J gene is TRBJ1-6, the V gene TRBV27; 7 positions match TRBD1. J lost 9 bases, V lost 4 bases, and 3 bases had no gene match. Germline V gene sequence: CDR1 MNHEY, CDR2 SMNVEV (reference sequence). The CDR3 is 13 amino acids. The CDR3 DNA follows: TGTGCCAGCAGTTCTGCAGGGGGTTCACCCCTCCACTTT. It specifies CASSSAGGSPLHF.

The chain couples TRBV10-3 to TRBJ2-1; D is undetermined. Germline values: CDR1 ENHRY, CDR2 SYGVKD. This CDR3 is built from 12 residues. V was cut by 8 bases and J by 5 bases, with 10 bases left in between. The CDR3, as DNA: TGTGCCATCTCCTCCATCAACAATGAGCAGTTCTTC. The encoded protein is CAISSINNEQFF.

This chain links TRBV15 with TRBJ2-6; the D is unclear. CDR1 LNHNV and CDR2 YYDKDF come from the germline V gene (reference sequence). There are 15 residues in the CDR3. Trimming shortened V by 0 bases and J by 6 bases, and 9 bases separated the two germline ends. The DNA for the CDR3 is TGTGCCACCAGCAGAGATCAAGGGTTGGCCAACGTCCTGACTTTC. Protein sequence: CATSRDQGLANVLTF.

This clonotype was seen only a few times. The genes are TRBV20-1 and TRBJ1-5, with D unresolved. Germline loops: CDR1 DFQATT, CDR2 SNEGSKA (reference sequence). CDR3 size: 13 residues. The V and J ends lost 5 bases and 3 bases respectively, with 11 bases between them. CDR3 region: CSARTYINQPQHF. CDR3 in DNA: TGCAGTGCTCGGACGTATATCAATCAGCCCCAGCATTTT.

The chain joins TRBV6-4 to TRBJ2-3, with 7 bases lining up with TRBD2. CDR3 length: 16 residues. CDR1 is MRHNA and CDR2 is SNTAGT in the germline V gene. The V gene end was trimmed by 2 bases and the J gene end by 1 base; junction bases not matched to a gene: 6. The CDR3 nucleotides read TGTGCCAGCAGTGACAATGCGGCGGGAGGCACAGATACGCAGTATTTT. Protein product: CASSDNAAGGTDTQYF.

The chain combines TRBV5-1 with TRBJ2-7, with 10 bases aligning to TRBD2. The V and J ends lost 0 bases and 2 bases, in that order; junction bases with no gene match: 2. Germline lookup yields CDR1 SGHRS and CDR2 YFSETQ. The CDR3 loop spans 15 amino acids. CDR3 sequence (DNA): TGCGCCAGCAGCTTGGCCAGCGGGGGGGCCTACGAGCAGTACTTC. As protein: CASSLASGGAYEQYF. The full variable domain, its missing parts supplied by reference TRBV5-1 and TRBJ2-7, is KAGVTQTPRYLIKTRGQQVTLSCSPISGHRSVSWYQQTPGQGLQFLFEYFSETQRNKGNFPGRFSGRQFSNSRSEMNVSTLELGDSALYLCASSLASGGAYEQYFGPGTRLTVT.

The gene calls are TRBV20-1 and TRBJ2-3, with 9 bases matching TRBD2. This CDR3 comprises 14 residues. In germline, CDR1 is DFQATT, CDR2 SNEGSKA (reference sequence). Trimming at V came to 1 base and at J to 2 bases, leaving 1 base not matched to a gene. CDR3 protein: CSARVAGATDTQYF. The CDR3 DNA sequence: TGCAGTGCTAGAGTAGCGGGGGCCACAGATACGCAGTATTTT.

This clonotype was seen a handful of times. The V gene is TRBV20-1, the J gene TRBJ1-4, with unresolved D. V lost 0 bases and J lost 3, with 11 bases in between. The CDR3 runs to 15 residues. Germline V gene sequence: CDR1 DFQATT, CDR2 SNEGSKA (reference sequence). The DNA for the CDR3 is TGCAGTGCTAGAGATCGAAGACTGCCTAATGAAAAACTGTTTTTT. This sequence encodes CSARDRRLPNEKLFF.

CDR3: CASSQVAYTQYF. CDR3 in DNA: TGTGCCAGCAGCCAAGTGGCCTATACGCAGTATTTT. The rearrangement links TRBV3-1 to TRBJ2-3, with unresolved D. This CDR3 has 12 residues. Germline-derived CDR1 and CDR2 are LGHDT and YNNKEL (reference sequence). Trimming pared 1 base from V and 7 bases from J, leaving 6 bases between.

The chain carries TRBV20-1 and TRBJ2-5; no clear D gene. The CDR3 spans 16 residues. Germline CDR1 DFQATT, CDR2 SNEGSKA (reference sequence). Trimming took off 0 bases at V and 2 bases at J, with 16 bases between the two ends. Here the CDR3 DNA reads TGCAGTGCTAGAGATCGGATTATCGGGTGGCAAGAGACCCAGTACTTC. Amino acid sequence: CSARDRIIGWQETQYF.

This clonotype was detected a few times. The chain links TRBV28 to TRBJ2-1, with D hard to call. Between the trimmed V and J ends, which lost 7 bases and 0 bases, there was a span of 7 bases. CDR3 length: 13 amino acids. Germline assignment: CDR1 MDHEN and CDR2 SYDVKM. The CDR3, as DNA: TGTGCCAGCACCCCTGGCTCCTACAATGAGCAGTTCTTC. Amino acids: CASTPGSYNEQFF.

This clonotype occurred many times. A much larger clone lies a single base off, so this may be a read error. The chain employs TRBV7-2 and TRBJ1-1; D is undetermined. Trimming pared 3 bases from V and 1 base from J, leaving 3 bases between. The CDR3 spans 12 residues. Germline loops: CDR1 SGHTA, CDR2 FQGNSA. The CDR3: CASSFQNTEAFF. The CDR3 DNA reads as TGTGCCAGCAGCTTCCAGAACACTGAAGCTTTCTTT.

CDR3 sequence reads: CASTPAGTSGGGNGELFF. CDR3 nucleotide sequence: TGTGCCAGCACCCCGGCCGGGACTAGCGGGGGGGGCAACGGGGAGCTGTTTTTT. The gene calls are TRBV12-3 or TRBV12-4 and TRBJ2-2, with 16 nucleotides matching TRBD2. The CDR3 has 18 amino acids. Germline trimming cut 7 bases from V and 7 bases from J; bases unmatched to any gene: 12.

The chain uses TRBV12-3 or TRBV12-4 and TRBJ2-1; a weak D match, TRBD2 (6 bases). This CDR3 contains 15 residues. Trimming took off 7 bases at V and 7 bases at J, with 20 bases between the two ends. The DNA of the CDR3 is TGTGCCAGCACCCGGTATGCGGGAAGTAGAAATGAGCAGTTCTTC. It specifies CASTRYAGSRNEQFF.

The CDR3 DNA is TGTGCCAGCAGCCCTAGGCCTAGCGGGGCCTTTGATACGCAGTATTTT. It specifies CASSPRPSGAFDTQYF. The V and J genes are TRBV7-3 and TRBJ2-3; 9 bases line up with TRBD2. The CDR3 loop spans 16 amino acids. Per germline, CDR1 SGHTA and CDR2 FQGTGA. The junction had 12 bases not matched to a gene; V was cut back by 5 bases and J by 6 bases.

The chain couples TRBV7-2 to TRBJ1-2; no definite D call. The CDR3 totals 15 residues. Trimming removed 5 bases at V and 1 base at J, with 14 bases between. Germline CDR1 is SGHTA and CDR2 is FQGNSA. CDR3 in amino acids: CASSPRRGLNYGYTF. Written as DNA, the CDR3 is TGTGCCAGCAGCCCCCGCCGAGGGCTTAACTATGGCTACACCTTC.